The clone carrying this TCR beta chain showed up many times. Its antigen is unidentified. These data originate in a study of breast tumors, draining lymph nodes, adjacent tissues. Samples came from axillary lymph nodes draining the breast cancer. Trimming stripped 6 bases from V and 3 bases from J, with 15 bases between. The CDR3 has 14 amino acids. The germline V gene encodes CDR1 MNHNY and CDR2 SVGAGI (reference sequence). Study results and limitations: Data fit most tumor T cells coming from lymph node, expanding in tumor. Data only fit, rather than demonstrated, lymph node origin of most tumor T cells. Compared with lymph nodes, tumors were less diverse; compared with nontumor tissue, more.

Each CDR3 protein gets one entry after TCRdb re-called the multiplex PCR reads with MiXCR. The sample shows about 270,000 distinct CDR3 sequences, 30% to 35% of them seen only once. The sequence came from a female donor with breast cancer. Some clones in this sample may be carry-over from other donors' samples. Sequenced material: axillary lymph node tissue. V is TRBV6-6 and J is TRBJ2-7, with a tentative D call TRBD1 (6 bases). The CDR3 DNA reads as TGTGCCAGCAGATCGGACAGACTACTCTACGAGCAGTACTTC. The encoded protein is CASRSDRLLYEQYF.